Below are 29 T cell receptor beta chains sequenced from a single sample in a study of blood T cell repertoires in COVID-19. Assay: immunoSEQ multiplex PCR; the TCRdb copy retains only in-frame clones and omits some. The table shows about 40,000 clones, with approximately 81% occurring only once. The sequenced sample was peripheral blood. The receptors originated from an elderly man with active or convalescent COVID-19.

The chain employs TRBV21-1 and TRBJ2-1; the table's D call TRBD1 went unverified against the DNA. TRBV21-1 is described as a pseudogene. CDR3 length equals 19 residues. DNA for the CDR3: TGTGCCAGCAGCACCCCGAGGGGGCAGTATTCAAGCTCCTACAATGAGCAGTTCTTC. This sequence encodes CASSTPRGQYSSSYNEQFF.

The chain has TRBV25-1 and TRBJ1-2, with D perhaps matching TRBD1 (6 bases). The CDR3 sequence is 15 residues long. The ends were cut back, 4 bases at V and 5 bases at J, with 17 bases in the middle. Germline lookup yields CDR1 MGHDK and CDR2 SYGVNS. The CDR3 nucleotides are TGTGCCAGCAGTGGCCTTGGGGGGGCTCGGTATGGCTACACCTTC. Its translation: CASSGLGGARYGYTF.

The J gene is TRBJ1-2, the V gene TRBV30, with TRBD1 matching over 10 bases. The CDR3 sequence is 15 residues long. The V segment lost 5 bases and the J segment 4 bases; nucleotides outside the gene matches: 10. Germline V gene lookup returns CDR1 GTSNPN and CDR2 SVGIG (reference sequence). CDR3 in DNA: TGTGCCTGGGGAGGTTACGGGACAGGGGCCTATGGCTACACCTTC. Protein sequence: CAWGGYGTGAYGYTF.

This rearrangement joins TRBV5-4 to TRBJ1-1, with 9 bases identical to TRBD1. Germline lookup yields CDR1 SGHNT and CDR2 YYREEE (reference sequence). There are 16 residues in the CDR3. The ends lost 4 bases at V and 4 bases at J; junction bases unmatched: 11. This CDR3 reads CASSGNLGTGTTEAFF. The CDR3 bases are TGTGCCAGCAGCGGAAACCTCGGGACAGGGACCACTGAAGCTTTCTTT.

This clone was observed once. The CDR3 nucleotides read TGTGCCAGCAGTTACTCCGTCAGCGGGGGGGTGGAGACCCAGTACTTC. Residues: CASSYSVSGGVETQYF. This chain joins TRBV6-6 and TRBJ2-5; 10 positions match TRBD2. The CDR3 contains 16 residues. J lost 5 bases, V lost 0 bases, and 6 bases had no gene match. CDR1 and CDR2 from the germline V gene are MNHNY and SVGAGI (reference sequence).

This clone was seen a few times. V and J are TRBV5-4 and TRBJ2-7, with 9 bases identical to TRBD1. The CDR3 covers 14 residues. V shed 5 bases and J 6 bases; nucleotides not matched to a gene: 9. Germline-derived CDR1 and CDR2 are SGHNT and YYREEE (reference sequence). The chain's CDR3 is CASSKDRGSPEQYF. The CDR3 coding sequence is TGTGCCAGCAGTAAGGACAGGGGAAGTCCCGAGCAGTACTTC.

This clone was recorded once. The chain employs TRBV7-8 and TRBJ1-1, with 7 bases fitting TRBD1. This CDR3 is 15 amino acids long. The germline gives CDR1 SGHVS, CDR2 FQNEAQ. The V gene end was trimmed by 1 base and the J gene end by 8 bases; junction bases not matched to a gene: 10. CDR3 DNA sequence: TGTGCCAGCAGCTTAGAGGGCAACAGGGGCCTCGAAGCTTTCTTT. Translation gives CASSLEGNRGLEAFF.

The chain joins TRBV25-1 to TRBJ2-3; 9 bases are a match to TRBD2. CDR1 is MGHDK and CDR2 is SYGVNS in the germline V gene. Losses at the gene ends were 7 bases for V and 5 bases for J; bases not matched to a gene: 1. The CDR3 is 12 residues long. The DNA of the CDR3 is TGTGCCAGCACACTAGCGGGAGATACGCAGTATTTT. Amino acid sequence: CASTLAGDTQYF.

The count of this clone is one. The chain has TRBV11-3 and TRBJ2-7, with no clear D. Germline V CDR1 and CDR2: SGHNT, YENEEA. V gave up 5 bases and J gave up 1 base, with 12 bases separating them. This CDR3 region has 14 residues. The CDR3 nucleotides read TGTGCCAGCAGCCCGCGTGGTGTTTCCTACGAGCAGTACTTC. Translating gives CASSPRGVSYEQYF. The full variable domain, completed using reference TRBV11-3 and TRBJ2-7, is EAGVVQSPRYKIIEKKQPVAFWCNPISGHNTLYWYLQNLGQGPELLIRYENEEAVDDSQLPKDRFSAERLKGVDSTLKIQPAELGDSAVYLCASSPRGVSYEQYFGPGTRLTVT.

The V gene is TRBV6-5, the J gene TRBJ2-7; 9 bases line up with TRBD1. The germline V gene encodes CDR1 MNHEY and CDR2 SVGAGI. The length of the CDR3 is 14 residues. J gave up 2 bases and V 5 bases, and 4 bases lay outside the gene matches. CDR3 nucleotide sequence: TGTGCCAGCAGTCGCGGGACAGGGACCTACGAGCAGTACTTC. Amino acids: CASSRGTGTYEQYF.

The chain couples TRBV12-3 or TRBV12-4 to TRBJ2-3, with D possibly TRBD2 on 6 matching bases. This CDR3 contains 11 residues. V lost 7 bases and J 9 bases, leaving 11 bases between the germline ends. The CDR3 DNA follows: TGTGCCAGCACCGGGGGAAAAACGCAGTATTTT. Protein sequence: CASTGGKTQYF.

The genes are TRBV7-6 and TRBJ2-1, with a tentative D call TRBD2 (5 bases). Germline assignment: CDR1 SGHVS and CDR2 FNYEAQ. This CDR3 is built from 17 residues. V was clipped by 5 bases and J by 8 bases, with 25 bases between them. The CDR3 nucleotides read TGTGCCAGCAGCGCTATGAGCACGAAGCGGATTAGGGATGAGCAGTTCTTC. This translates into CASSAMSTKRIRDEQFF.

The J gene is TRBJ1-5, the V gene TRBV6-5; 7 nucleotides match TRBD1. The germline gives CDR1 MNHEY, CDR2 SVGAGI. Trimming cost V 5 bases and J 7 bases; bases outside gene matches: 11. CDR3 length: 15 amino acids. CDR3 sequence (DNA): TGTGCCAGCAGTCCTTCTCCCACAGGGGTCCAGCCCCAGCATTTT. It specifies CASSPSPTGVQPQHF.

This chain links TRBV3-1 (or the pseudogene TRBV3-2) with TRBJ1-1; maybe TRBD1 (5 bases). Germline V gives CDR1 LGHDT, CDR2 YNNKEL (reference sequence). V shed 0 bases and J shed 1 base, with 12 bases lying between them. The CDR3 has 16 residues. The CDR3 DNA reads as TGTGCCAGCAGCCAAGATTGGCGGGGGACGAACACTGAAGCTTTCTTT. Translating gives CASSQDWRGTNTEAFF.

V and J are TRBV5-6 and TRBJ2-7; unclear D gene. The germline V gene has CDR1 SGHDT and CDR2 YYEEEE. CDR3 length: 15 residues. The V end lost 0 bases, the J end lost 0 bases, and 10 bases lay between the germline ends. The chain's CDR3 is CASSLGGDPSYEQYF. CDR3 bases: TGTGCCAGCAGCTTGGGAGGTGATCCCTCCTACGAGCAGTACTTC.

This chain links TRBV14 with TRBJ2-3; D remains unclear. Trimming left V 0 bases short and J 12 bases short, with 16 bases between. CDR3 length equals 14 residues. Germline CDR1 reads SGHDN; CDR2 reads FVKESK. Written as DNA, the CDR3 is TGTGCCAGCAGCCAAGAGCGGTTAAGTGGCCCTCAGTATTTT. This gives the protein CASSQERLSGPQYF.

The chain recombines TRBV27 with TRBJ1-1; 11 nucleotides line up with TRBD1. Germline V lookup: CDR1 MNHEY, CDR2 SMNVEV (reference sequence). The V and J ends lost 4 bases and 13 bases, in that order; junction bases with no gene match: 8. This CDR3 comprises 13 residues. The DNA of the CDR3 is TGTGCCAGCAGTTCCGGGACAGGGGGGCCTGGTTTCTTT. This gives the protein CASSSGTGGPGFF.

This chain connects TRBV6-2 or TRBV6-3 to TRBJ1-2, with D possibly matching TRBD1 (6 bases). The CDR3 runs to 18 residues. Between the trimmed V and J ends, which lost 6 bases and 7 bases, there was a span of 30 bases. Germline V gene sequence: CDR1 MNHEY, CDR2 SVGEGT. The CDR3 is CASSRPWTGTPRGAGYTF. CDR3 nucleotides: TGTGCCAGCAGCCGCCCGTGGACCGGGACCCCCAGGGGAGCTGGCTACACCTTC.

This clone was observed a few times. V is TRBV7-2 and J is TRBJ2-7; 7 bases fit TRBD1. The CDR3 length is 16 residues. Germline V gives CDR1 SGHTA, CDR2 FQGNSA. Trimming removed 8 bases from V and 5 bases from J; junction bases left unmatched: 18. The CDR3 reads CASVLLPATGLHEQYF. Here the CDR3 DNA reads TGTGCCAGCGTACTGCTCCCGGCGACAGGGTTGCACGAGCAGTACTTC.

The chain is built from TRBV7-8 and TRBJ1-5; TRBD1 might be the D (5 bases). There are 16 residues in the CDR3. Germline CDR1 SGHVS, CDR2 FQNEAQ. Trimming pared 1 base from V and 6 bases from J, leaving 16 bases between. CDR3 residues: CASSLVGGMGGQPQHF. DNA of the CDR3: TGTGCCAGCAGCTTAGTGGGGGGGATGGGGGGTCAGCCCCAGCATTTT.

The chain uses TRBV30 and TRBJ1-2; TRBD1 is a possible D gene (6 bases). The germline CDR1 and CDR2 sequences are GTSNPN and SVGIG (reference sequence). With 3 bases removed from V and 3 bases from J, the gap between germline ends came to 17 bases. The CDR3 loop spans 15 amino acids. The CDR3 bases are TGTGCCTGGAGGGGCCAACAGGGAAGTTACTATGGCTACACCTTC. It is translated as CAWRGQQGSYYGYTF. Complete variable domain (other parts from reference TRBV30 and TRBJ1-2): SQTIHQWPATLVQPVGSPLSLECTVEGTSNPNLYWYRQAAGRGLQLLFYSVGIGQISSEVPQNLSASRPQDRQFILSSKKLLLSDSGFYLCAWRGQQGSYYGYTFGSGTRLTVV.

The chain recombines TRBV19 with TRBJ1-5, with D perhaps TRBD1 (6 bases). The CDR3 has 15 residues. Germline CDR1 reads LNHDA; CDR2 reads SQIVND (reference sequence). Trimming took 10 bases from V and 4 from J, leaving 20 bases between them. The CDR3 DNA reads TGTGCCACCAAAGACCGGGGACAACAAAATCAGCCCCAGCATTTT. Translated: CATKDRGQQNQPQHF.

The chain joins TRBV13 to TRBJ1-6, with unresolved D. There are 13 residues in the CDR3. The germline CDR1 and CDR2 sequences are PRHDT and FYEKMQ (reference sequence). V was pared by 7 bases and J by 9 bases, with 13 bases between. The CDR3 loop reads CASKADGLSPLHF. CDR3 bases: TGTGCCAGCAAGGCGGACGGACTTTCACCCCTCCACTTT.

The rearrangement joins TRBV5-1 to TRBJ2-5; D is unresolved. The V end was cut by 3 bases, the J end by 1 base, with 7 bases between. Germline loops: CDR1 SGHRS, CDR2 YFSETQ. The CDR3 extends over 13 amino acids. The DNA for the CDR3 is TGCGCCAGCAGCTGGGCCAGCCAAGAGACCCAGTACTTC. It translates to CASSWASQETQYF.

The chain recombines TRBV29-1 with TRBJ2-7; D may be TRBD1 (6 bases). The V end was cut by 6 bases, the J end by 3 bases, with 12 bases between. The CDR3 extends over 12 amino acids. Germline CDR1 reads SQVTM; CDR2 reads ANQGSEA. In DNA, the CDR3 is TGCAGCGTCCAACAGGGCATCTACGAGCAGTACTTC. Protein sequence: CSVQQGIYEQYF.

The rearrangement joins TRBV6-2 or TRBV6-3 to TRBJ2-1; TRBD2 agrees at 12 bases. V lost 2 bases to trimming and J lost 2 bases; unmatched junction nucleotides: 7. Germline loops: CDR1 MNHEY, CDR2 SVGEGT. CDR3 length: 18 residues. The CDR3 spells CASSYTTSSGRAYNEQFF. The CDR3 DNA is TGTGCCAGCAGTTACACCACCTCTAGCGGGAGGGCCTACAATGAGCAGTTCTTC.

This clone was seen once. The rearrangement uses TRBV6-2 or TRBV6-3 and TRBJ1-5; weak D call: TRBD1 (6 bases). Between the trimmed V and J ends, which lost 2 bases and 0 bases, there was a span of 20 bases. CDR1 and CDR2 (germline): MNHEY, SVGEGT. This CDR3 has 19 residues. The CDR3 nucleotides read TGTGCCAGCAGTTACCAAGACAGGAAGGGGGTCTATAGCAATCAGCCCCAGCATTTT. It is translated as CASSYQDRKGVYSNQPQHF.

This CDR3 is CASSLVRGSGNTIYF. Written as DNA, the CDR3 is TGTGCCAGCAGCTTAGTGCGGGGATCTGGAAACACCATATATTTT. V and J are TRBV7-9 and TRBJ1-3; the D is unclear. The V gene lost 1 base and the J gene lost 1 base, with 8 bases spanning the gap. Germline values: CDR1 SEHNR, CDR2 FQNEAQ (reference sequence). The CDR3 totals 15 residues.

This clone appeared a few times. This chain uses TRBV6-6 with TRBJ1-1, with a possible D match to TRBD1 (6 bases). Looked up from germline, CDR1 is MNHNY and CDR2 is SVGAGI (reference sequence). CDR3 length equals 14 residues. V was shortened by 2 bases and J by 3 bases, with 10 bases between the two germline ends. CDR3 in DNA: TGTGCCAGCAGTTACGACAGGTGGGACACTGAAGCTTTCTTT. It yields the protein CASSYDRWDTEAFF.